The 30 T cell receptor beta chains below were found in one sample sequenced in a study of T cell responses to AZD1222 COVID-19 vaccine. TCRdb's copy holds only in-frame clones and misses some; the assay was immunoSEQ multiplex PCR. The data contain approximately 130,000 clones, approximately 91% of them singletons. The sample in question was peripheral blood, obtained 28 days after the second AZD1222 dose. The receptors come from an adult who received the AZD1222 COVID-19 vaccine.

V and J are TRBV9 and TRBJ2-3; D is possibly TRBD1 or TRBD2 (5 bases each). The CDR3 sequence is 13 residues long. Trimming stripped 0 bases from V and 3 bases from J, with 5 bases between. Germline CDR1 reads SGDLS; CDR2 reads YYNGEE. CDR3 protein: CASSVGGTDTQYF. Here the CDR3 DNA reads TGTGCCAGCAGCGTAGGGGGGACAGATACGCAGTATTTT.

The J gene is TRBJ1-1, the V gene TRBV19; 7 bases fit TRBD1. The germline gives CDR1 LNHDA, CDR2 SQIVND (reference sequence). The CDR3 length is 14 residues. J lost 5 bases, V lost 5 bases, and 8 bases had no gene match. CDR3 DNA sequence: TGTGCCAGTAGTCCTCGACAGGGAGGGACTGAAGCTTTCTTT. Translated: CASSPRQGGTEAFF.

This chain uses TRBV5-1 with TRBJ1-2; D unresolved. CDR1 is SGHRS, CDR2 YFSETQ, per germline. This CDR3 region has 14 residues. V was clipped by 0 bases and J by 7 bases, with 13 bases between them. The CDR3 protein is CASSLDRLWSGYTF. The CDR3 nucleotides read TGCGCCAGCAGCTTGGATAGACTCTGGAGTGGCTACACCTTC.

J is TRBJ2-2 and V is TRBV5-4, with TRBD2 as a possible D gene (6 bases). The CDR3 runs 17 residues. The germline V gene has CDR1 SGHNT and CDR2 YYREEE (reference sequence). V lost 4 bases to trimming and J lost 6 bases, with 22 bases between them. The DNA of the CDR3 is TGTGCCAGCAGCACCCAGACTAGTGCTACCCTGGCCGGGGAGCTGTTTTTT. This gives the protein CASSTQTSATLAGELFF.

The V call is TRBV3-1 (or the pseudogene TRBV3-2), the J call TRBJ2-2; D may correspond to TRBD1 or TRBD2 (5 bases each). CDR1 and CDR2 from the germline V gene are LGHDT and YNNKEL (reference sequence). Trimming cost V 6 bases and J 1 base, with 9 bases left between them. This CDR3 contains 14 residues. CDR3 nucleotide sequence: TGTGCCAGCAGGGGACGTCAGAACACCGGGGAGCTGTTTTTT. Its translation is CASRGRQNTGELFF.

This chain connects TRBV15 to TRBJ2-3, with D possibly being TRBD2 (6 bases). From germline, CDR1 is LNHNV and CDR2 YYDKDF (reference sequence). Trimming left V 7 bases short and J 4 bases short, with 12 bases between. CDR3 length: 13 residues. CDR3 nucleotide sequence: TGTGCCACCAACGGGAGAGGATCAGATACGCAGTATTTT. Translated: CATNGRGSDTQYF.

In its sample, this clone was seen once. The rearrangement links TRBV27 to TRBJ2-7, with 8 bases lining up with TRBD1. J was trimmed by 6 bases and V by 6 bases; bases with no gene match: 10. The CDR3 consists of 14 residues. CDR1 and CDR2 (germline): MNHEY, SMNVEV (reference sequence). In DNA, the CDR3 is TGTGCCAGCAGACCCCAGGTCAGGGGGCTCGAGCAGTACTTC. This gives the protein CASRPQVRGLEQYF.

The chain is built from TRBV2 and TRBJ1-5; D unresolved. Deletions cut 6 bases from V and 6 bases from J, with 12 bases between. CDR3 length: 13 residues. Germline V gene lookup returns CDR1 SNHLY and CDR2 FYNNEI. The CDR3: CASRLSGFQPQHF. In DNA, the CDR3 is TGTGCCAGCAGATTGTCCGGGTTTCAGCCCCAGCATTTT.

This chain connects TRBV6-5 to TRBJ2-5, with D possibly being TRBD1 (5 bases). Germline CDR1 is MNHEY and CDR2 is SVGAGI. The V end lost 1 base, the J end lost 2 bases, and 8 bases lay between the germline ends. This CDR3 has 14 residues. CDR3 residues: CASSYLTAQETQYF. CDR3 coding DNA: TGTGCCAGCAGTTACTTGACAGCTCAAGAGACCCAGTACTTC.

The gene calls are TRBV9 and TRBJ2-2; TRBD1 matches at 8 bases. The CDR3 spans 14 residues. The junction had 6 bases not matched to a gene; V was cut back by 4 bases and J by 7 bases. Germline values: CDR1 SGDLS, CDR2 YYNGEE. CDR3 nucleotides: TGTGCCAGCAGCCCCCGGACAGGGATCGGGGAGCTGTTTTTT. Translation: CASSPRTGIGELFF.

This clone turned up a few times. The chain joins TRBV18 to TRBJ1-1; the D is unclear. The V and J ends lost 2 bases and 6 bases respectively, with 10 bases between them. In germline, CDR1 is KGHSH, CDR2 LQKENI. The CDR3 is 13 residues long. DNA for the CDR3: TGTGCCAGCTCACCATCTGGGGTCCCTGAAGCTTTCTTT. Protein: CASSPSGVPEAFF.

This clone was detected only once. V is TRBV3-1 (or the pseudogene TRBV3-2) and J is TRBJ1-2, with D unclear. CDR3 length: 13 residues. From germline, CDR1 is LGHDT and CDR2 YNNKEL (reference sequence). With 4 bases removed from V and 9 bases from J, the gap between germline ends came to 15 bases. The CDR3 protein is CASSRGGTHSYTF. In nucleotides, the CDR3 is TGTGCCAGCAGCCGGGGAGGCACTCACAGCTACACCTTC.

The chain uses TRBV5-3 and TRBJ2-5; 7 nucleotides line up with TRBD1. TRBV5-3 is treated as an ORF (open reading frame) with a function not yet certain. The V gene end was trimmed by 0 bases and the J gene end by 0 bases; junction bases not matched to a gene: 5. The CDR3 extends over 16 amino acids. This CDR3 is CARSLGGRGYQETQYF. The DNA for the CDR3 is TGTGCCAGAAGCTTGGGAGGCAGGGGGTACCAAGAGACCCAGTACTTC.

The genes are TRBV28 and TRBJ1-5; the match to TRBD1 covers 9 bases. From germline, CDR1 is MDHEN and CDR2 SYDVKM. The CDR3 consists of 14 residues. V was pared by 5 bases and J by 6 bases, with 5 bases of the junction left unmatched. Written as DNA, the CDR3 is TGTGCCAGCAGTGGGACAGGGTCTTTTCAGCCCCAGCATTTT. Its translation is CASSGTGSFQPQHF.

The CDR3 nucleotides are TGTGCCAGCTCACCCGGGACAGCTGGCTACACCTTC. It yields the protein CASSPGTAGYTF. V is TRBV18 and J is TRBJ1-2; 7 bases are a match to TRBD1. The germline V gene encodes CDR1 KGHSH and CDR2 LQKENI. The CDR3 extends over 12 amino acids. The V gene end was trimmed by 3 bases and the J gene end by 7 bases; junction bases not matched to a gene: 2.

The J gene is TRBJ2-5, the V gene TRBV5-4; 8 nucleotides line up with TRBD1. The CDR3 totals 14 residues. Unmatched junction bases numbered 7, after V lost 6 bases and J lost 3 bases. Germline V gene sequence: CDR1 SGHNT, CDR2 YYREEE (reference sequence). The CDR3 nucleotides read TGTGCCAGCACCCAAGGACAGGGCGAAGAGACCCAGTACTTC. It specifies CASTQGQGEETQYF.

This sequence joins TRBV5-6 and TRBJ2-3; no reliable D call. CDR1 and CDR2 (germline): SGHDT, YYEEEE. V dropped 4 bases and J dropped 0 bases, with 6 bases sitting between them. The CDR3 consists of 13 residues. CDR3 in amino acids: CASSLDSTDTQYF. CDR3 coding DNA: TGTGCCAGCAGCCTGGACAGCACAGATACGCAGTATTTT.

The rearrangement joins TRBV28 to TRBJ1-2, with TRBD1 matching over 9 bases. The CDR3 consists of 14 residues. In germline, CDR1 is MDHEN, CDR2 SYDVKM. V dropped 6 bases and J dropped 4; count of bases not matched to a gene: 6. CDR3 DNA: TGTGCCAGCAGACGACAGGGGGAAAGCTATGGCTACACCTTC. It specifies CASRRQGESYGYTF.

A remark on this clone: The same CDR3 is also encoded by other DNA sequences in this sample. CDR3 coding DNA: TGTGCCAGCAGCTTGGCCGGGGAGCTGTTTTTT. Protein sequence: CASSLAGELFF. The gene calls are TRBV7-9 and TRBJ2-2, with D uncertain. The CDR3 has 11 residues. V was clipped by 3 bases and J by 6 bases, with 2 bases between them. The germline V gene has CDR1 SEHNR and CDR2 FQNEAQ (reference sequence).

The V gene is TRBV30, the J gene TRBJ1-5, with D possibly TRBD1 on 5 matching bases. CDR3 size: 16 residues. V lost 1 base and J 1 base, leaving 14 bases between the germline ends. The V gene's germline CDR1 is GTSNPN and CDR2 SVGIG (reference sequence). In nucleotides, the CDR3 is TGTGCCTGGAGTGCTCCGGGACTCCTAAGCAATCAGCCCCAGCATTTT. This sequence encodes CAWSAPGLLSNQPQHF.

About this clone itself: At one of its ends the junction is not consistent with the germline gene, which may arise from a read error. This sequence joins TRBV11-3 and TRBJ2-1; D might be TRBD1 (5 bases). This CDR3 has 15 residues. Germline CDR1 SGHNT, CDR2 YENEEA. CDR3: CASSLEPTEDNEQFF. The CDR3 DNA reads TGTGCCAGCAGCCTAGAACCGACAGAAGACAATGAGCAGTTCTTC.

The rearrangement joins TRBV7-8 to TRBJ1-2; D not resolved. The V end was cut by 1 base, the J end by 4 bases, with 10 bases between. The CDR3 contains 14 residues. Germline loops: CDR1 SGHVS, CDR2 FQNEAQ. For the CDR3, the DNA is TGTGCCAGCAGCTTAGATGGTCAGGCCTATGGCTACACCTTC. Protein: CASSLDGQAYGYTF.

This rearrangement joins TRBV4-3 to TRBJ1-2; TRBD1 agrees at 8 bases. The germline V gene has CDR1 LGHNA and CDR2 YSLEER. V dropped 3 bases and J dropped 2; count of bases not matched to a gene: 5. The CDR3 runs 15 residues. The CDR3 DNA is TGCGCCAGCAGCCACCGACAGGGGAAGAACTATGGCTACACCTTC. It is translated as CASSHRQGKNYGYTF.

The chain links TRBV5-1 to TRBJ2-5, with D possibly matching TRBD1 (6 bases). Germline-derived CDR1 and CDR2 are SGHRS and YFSETQ. V was clipped by 0 bases and J by 2 bases, with 14 bases between them. The CDR3 extends over 16 amino acids. CDR3 sequence: CASSLETTGPQETQYF. As DNA, the CDR3 is TGCGCCAGCAGCTTGGAGACGACAGGACCTCAAGAGACCCAGTACTTC. The full variable domain, its missing parts supplied by reference TRBV5-1 and TRBJ2-5, is KAGVTQTPRYLIKTRGQQVTLSCSPISGHRSVSWYQQTPGQGLQFLFEYFSETQRNKGNFPGRFSGRQFSNSRSEMNVSTLELGDSALYLCASSLETTGPQETQYFGPGTRLLVL.

The V and J genes are TRBV4-1 and TRBJ1-2, with D possibly being TRBD1 (6 bases). CDR1 and CDR2 (germline): MGHRA, YSYEKL. Trimming pared 4 bases from V and 4 bases from J, leaving 16 bases between. The CDR3 consists of 15 residues. The chain's CDR3 is CASSPPDSPFYGYTF. The CDR3 region has the DNA TGCGCCAGCAGCCCACCGGACAGCCCATTCTATGGCTACACCTTC.

The rearrangement uses TRBV6-5 and TRBJ1-3, with 9 bases matching TRBD1. After removal of 5 bases from V and 6 bases from J, the junction contained 5 bases not matched to a gene. CDR1 and CDR2 (germline): MNHEY, SVGAGI. The CDR3 has 14 residues. CDR3 region: CASSRDRAANTIYF. In DNA form, the CDR3 reads TGTGCCAGCAGTCGGGACAGGGCAGCAAACACCATATATTTT.

This chain links TRBV4-1 with TRBJ2-7; 7 nucleotides agree with TRBD1. V lost 3 bases, J lost 2 bases, and 13 bases stayed unmatched. The CDR3 has 17 residues. CDR1 and CDR2 from the germline V gene are MGHRA and YSYEKL. CDR3 amino acids: CASSHLPGQNKAYEQYF. CDR3 sequence (DNA): TGCGCCAGCAGCCATTTGCCGGGACAGAATAAAGCCTACGAGCAGTACTTC.

The gene calls are TRBV6-5 and TRBJ2-3; D may be TRBD2 (7 bases). Per germline, CDR1 MNHEY and CDR2 SVGAGI. The CDR3 sequence is 12 residues long. V lost 6 bases to trimming and J lost 8 bases, with 12 bases between them. The CDR3 loop is CASSQGGGTQYF. The CDR3, as DNA: TGTGCCAGCAGCCAAGGGGGGGGTACGCAGTATTTT.

The rearrangement uses TRBV15 and TRBJ1-5, with D unresolved. Trimming shortened V by 3 bases and J by 1 base, and 10 bases separated the two germline ends. This CDR3 region has 15 residues. Germline CDR1 and CDR2: LNHNV and YYDKDF (reference sequence). CDR3 amino acids: CATSRRVQSNQPQHF. CDR3 bases: TGTGCCACCAGCAGGAGGGTTCAGAGCAATCAGCCCCAGCATTTT.

The chain couples TRBV7-2 to TRBJ2-7, with D unclear. The CDR3 extends over 11 amino acids. V lost 5 bases to trimming and J lost 4 bases, with 6 bases between them. CDR1 is SGHTA, CDR2 FQGNSA, per germline. This chain's CDR3 is CASSPGYEQYF. DNA for the CDR3: TGTGCCAGCAGCCCCGGTTACGAGCAGTACTTC.